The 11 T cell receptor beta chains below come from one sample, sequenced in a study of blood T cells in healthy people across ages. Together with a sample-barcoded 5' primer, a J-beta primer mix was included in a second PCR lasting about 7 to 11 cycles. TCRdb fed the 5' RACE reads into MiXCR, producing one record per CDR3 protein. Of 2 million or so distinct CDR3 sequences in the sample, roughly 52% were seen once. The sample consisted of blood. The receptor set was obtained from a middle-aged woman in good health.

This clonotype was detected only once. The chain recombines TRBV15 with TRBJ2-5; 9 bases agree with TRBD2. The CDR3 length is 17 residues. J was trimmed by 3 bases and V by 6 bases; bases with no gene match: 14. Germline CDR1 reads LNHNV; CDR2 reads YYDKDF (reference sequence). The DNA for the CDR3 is TGTGCCACCAGTACCCCCGGGGTAGCGGGGGAGGAAGAGACCCAGTACTTC. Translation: CATSTPGVAGEEETQYF.

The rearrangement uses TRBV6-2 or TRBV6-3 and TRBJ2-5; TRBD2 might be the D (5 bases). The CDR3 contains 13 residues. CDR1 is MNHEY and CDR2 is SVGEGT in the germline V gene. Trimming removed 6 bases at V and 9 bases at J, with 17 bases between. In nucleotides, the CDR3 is TGTGCCAGCAGAGACTATACACTTGGGTCCCAGTACTTC. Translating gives CASRDYTLGSQYF.

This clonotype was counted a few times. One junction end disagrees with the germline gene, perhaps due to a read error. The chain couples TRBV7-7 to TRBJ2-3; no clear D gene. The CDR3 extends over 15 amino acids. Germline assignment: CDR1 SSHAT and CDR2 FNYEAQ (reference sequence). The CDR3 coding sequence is TGTGCTAGCAGCTTTGGCTCAACAGGCACAGATACGCAGTATTTT. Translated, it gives CASSFGSTGTDTQYF.

CDR3 region: CASSMDNYEQYF. CDR3 sequence (DNA): TGTGCCAGCAGCATGGACAATTACGAGCAGTACTTC. The chain recombines TRBV5-5 with TRBJ2-5, with a weak D call TRBD1 (5 bases). The J call may be in error: the DNA end matches TRBJ2-7 better. CDR1 and CDR2 (germline): SGHKS, YYEKEE (reference sequence). The CDR3 is made up of 12 amino acids.

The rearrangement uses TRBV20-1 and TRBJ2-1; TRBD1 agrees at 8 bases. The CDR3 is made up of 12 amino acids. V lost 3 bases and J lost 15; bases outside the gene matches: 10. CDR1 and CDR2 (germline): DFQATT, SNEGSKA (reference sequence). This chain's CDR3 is CSARRARDRWFF. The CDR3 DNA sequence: TGCAGTGCTAGGAGGGCCCGGGACAGGTGGTTCTTC.

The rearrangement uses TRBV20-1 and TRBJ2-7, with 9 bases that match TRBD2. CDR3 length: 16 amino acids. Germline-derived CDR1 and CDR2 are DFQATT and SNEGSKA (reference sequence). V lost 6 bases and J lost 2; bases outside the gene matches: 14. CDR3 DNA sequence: TGCAGTGCCAGATCCGCGGGGGGCGGGGGGGCCTACGAGCAGTACTTC. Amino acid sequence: CSARSAGGGGAYEQYF.

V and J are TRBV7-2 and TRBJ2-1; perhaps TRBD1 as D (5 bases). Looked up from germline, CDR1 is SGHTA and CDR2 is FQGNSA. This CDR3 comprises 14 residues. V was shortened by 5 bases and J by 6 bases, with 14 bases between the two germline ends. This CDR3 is CASSPISRGNEQFF. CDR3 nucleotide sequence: TGTGCCAGCAGCCCAATTTCTAGGGGCAATGAGCAGTTCTTC.

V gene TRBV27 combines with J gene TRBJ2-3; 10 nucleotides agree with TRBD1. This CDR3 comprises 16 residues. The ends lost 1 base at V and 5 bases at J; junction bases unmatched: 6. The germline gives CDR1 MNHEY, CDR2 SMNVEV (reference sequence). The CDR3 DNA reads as TGTGCCAGCAGTTTATTGACAGGGGGCAGTCAAGATACGCAGTATTTT. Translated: CASSLLTGGSQDTQYF.

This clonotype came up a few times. CDR3 sequence (DNA): TGTGCCAGCAGCCTCGGGACAGTGGGTTCCTACGAGCAGTACTTC. Protein sequence: CASSLGTVGSYEQYF. V is TRBV7-9 and J is TRBJ2-7; 7 bases align to TRBD1. V gave up 5 bases and J gave up 1 base; unmatched junction bases: 8. The CDR3 sequence is 15 residues long. Germline CDR1 reads SEHNR; CDR2 reads FQNEAQ (reference sequence).

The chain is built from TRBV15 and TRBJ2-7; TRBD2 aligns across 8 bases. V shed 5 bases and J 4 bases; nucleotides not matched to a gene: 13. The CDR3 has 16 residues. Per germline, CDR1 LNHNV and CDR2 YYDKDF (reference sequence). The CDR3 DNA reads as TGTGCCACCAGCCCCCGAGGGGCAGCGGGAGTATACGAGCAGTACTTC. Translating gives CATSPRGAAGVYEQYF.

Here the CDR3 reads CASSLEVQGVGYTF. CDR3 bases: TGTGCCAGCAGCTTAGAGGTACAGGGAGTTGGCTACACCTTC. The chain uses TRBV7-2 and TRBJ1-2, with D possibly matching TRBD1 (6 bases). Germline CDR1 reads SGHTA; CDR2 reads FQGNSA. This CDR3 region has 14 residues. V dropped 1 base and J dropped 7 bases, with 13 bases sitting between them.